The present entry profiles one TCR beta chain with its context. Looked up from germline, CDR1 is DFQATT and CDR2 is SNEGSKA (reference sequence). This CDR3 comprises 14 residues. These data belong to a study of monozygotic twins with inflammatory bowel disease. Each sample's cDNA came from eight separate reactions. Using the 5' RACE reads, TCRdb records one entry per CDR3 protein without DNA. This sample contains 150,000 or so distinct CDR3 sequences. This chain joins TRBV20-1 and TRBJ1-3; TCRdb reports TRBD1, a call that lacks DNA to check it against. The sequenced sample consisted of blood. The receptor was isolated from a human donor with ulcerative colitis or Crohn's disease, or a healthy co-twin of an affected twin (not recorded which). The CDR3 sequence: CSARATGQGDTIYF.